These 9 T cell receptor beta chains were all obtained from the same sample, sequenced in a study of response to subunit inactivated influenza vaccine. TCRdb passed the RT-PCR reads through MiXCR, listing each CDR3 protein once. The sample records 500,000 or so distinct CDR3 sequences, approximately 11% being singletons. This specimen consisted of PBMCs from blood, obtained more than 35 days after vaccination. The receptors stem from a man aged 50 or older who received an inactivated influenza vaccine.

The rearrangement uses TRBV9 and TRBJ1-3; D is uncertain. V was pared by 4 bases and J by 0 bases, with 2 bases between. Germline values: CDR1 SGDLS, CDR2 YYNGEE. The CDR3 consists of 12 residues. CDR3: CASSRSGNTIYF. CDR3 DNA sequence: TGTGCCAGCAGCCGCTCTGGAAACACCATATATTTT.

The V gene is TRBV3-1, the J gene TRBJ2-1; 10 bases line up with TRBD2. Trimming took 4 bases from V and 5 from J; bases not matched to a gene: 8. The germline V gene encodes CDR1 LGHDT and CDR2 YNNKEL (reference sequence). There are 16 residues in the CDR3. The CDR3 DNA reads TGTGCCAGCAGCCTTTCCCCAGGACTAGCGGACAATGAGCAGTTCTTC. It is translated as CASSLSPGLADNEQFF.

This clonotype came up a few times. This chain's CDR3 is CASSLGYGQPQHF. The DNA of the CDR3 is TGTGCCAGCAGCTTGGGCTATGGGCAGCCCCAGCATTTT. This chain joins TRBV7-9 and TRBJ1-5, with unresolved D. CDR3 length: 13 residues. The V gene lost 3 bases and the J gene lost 7 bases, with 10 bases spanning the gap. Germline V gives CDR1 SEHNR, CDR2 FQNEAQ (reference sequence).

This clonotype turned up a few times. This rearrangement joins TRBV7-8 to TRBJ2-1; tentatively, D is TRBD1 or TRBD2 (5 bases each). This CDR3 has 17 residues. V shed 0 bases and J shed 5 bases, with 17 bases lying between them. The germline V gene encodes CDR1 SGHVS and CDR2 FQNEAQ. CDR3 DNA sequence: TGTGCCAGCAGCTTAGCCCGGGCTTTACTGGGGGACAATGAGCAGTTCTTC. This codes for CASSLARALLGDNEQFF. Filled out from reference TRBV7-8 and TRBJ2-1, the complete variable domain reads GAGVSQSPRYKVAKRGQDVALRCDPISGHVSLFWYQQALGQGPEFLTYFQNEAQLDKSGLPSDRFFAERPEGSVSTLKIQRTQQEDSAVYLCASSLARALLGDNEQFFGPGTRLTVL.

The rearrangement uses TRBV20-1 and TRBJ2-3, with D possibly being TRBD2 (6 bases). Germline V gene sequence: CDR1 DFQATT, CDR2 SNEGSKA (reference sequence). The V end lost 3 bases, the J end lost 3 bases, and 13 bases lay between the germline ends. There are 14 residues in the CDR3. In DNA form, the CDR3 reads TGCAGTGCTAGCTGGCTAGCGAGAACAGATACGCAGTATTTT. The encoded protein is CSASWLARTDTQYF.

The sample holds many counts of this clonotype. CDR3 sequence: CASSPSRQPNEQFF. The DNA for the CDR3 is TGTGCCAGCAGCCCCTCGCGACAGCCCAATGAGCAGTTCTTC. The chain is built from TRBV12-3 or TRBV12-4 and TRBJ2-1, with D maybe TRBD1 (5 bases). Trimming took off 6 bases at V and 6 bases at J, with 15 bases between the two ends. This CDR3 comprises 14 residues.

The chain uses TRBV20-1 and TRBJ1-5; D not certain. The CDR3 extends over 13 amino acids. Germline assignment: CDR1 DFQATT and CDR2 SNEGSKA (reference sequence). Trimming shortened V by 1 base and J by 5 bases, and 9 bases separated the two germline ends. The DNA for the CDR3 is TGCAGTGCTAGAGGCCCTACGGATCAGCCCCAGCATTTT. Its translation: CSARGPTDQPQHF.

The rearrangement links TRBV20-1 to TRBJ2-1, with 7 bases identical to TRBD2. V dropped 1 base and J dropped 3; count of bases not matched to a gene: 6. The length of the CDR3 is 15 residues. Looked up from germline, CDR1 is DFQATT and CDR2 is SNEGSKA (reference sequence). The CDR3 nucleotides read TGCAGTGCTAGAGGGGCGGGGGACGTCTACAATGAGCAGTTCTTC. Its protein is CSARGAGDVYNEQFF.

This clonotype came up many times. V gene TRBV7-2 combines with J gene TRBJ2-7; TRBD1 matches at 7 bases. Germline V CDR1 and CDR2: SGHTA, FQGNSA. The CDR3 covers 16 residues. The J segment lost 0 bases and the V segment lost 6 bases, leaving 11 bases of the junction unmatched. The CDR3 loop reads CASRLTPGQSSYEQYF. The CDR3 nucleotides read TGTGCCAGCAGATTAACACCGGGACAGAGCTCCTACGAGCAGTACTTC.